This T cell receptor beta chain was sequenced during a study of cytomegalovirus exposure and HLA in healthy donors. Study at large: Caucasian-associated ancestry cluster membership applied to around 76% of approximately 400 genotyped donors.

Healthy bone marrow donors made up the donors. Vbeta (60) and Jbeta (13) primers were used in the PCR. Produced via immunoSEQ multiplex PCR; TCRdb's table is partial and in-frame only. The sample contains 150,000 to 200,000 clones, about 72% of which appear only once. From germline, CDR1 is SGDLS and CDR2 YYNGEE. Trimming shortened V by 0 bases and J by 2 bases, and 5 bases separated the two germline ends. This CDR3 spans 13 amino acids. General observations from the study: In a later analysis, specific HLA alleles were associated with 15,000 or so TCR beta sequences at a 0.05 false discovery rate.

With respect to this clone: The antigen is not known.

Sequencing was performed on PBMCs. The receptor was derived from a human donor in good health. The chain is built from TRBV9 and TRBJ1-2, with no clear D. CDR3 DNA sequence: TGTGCCAGCAGCGTAGTCACAAACTATGGCTACACCTTC. It specifies CASSVVTNYGYTF.